These T cell receptor beta chains were read from a single sample in a study of blood T cell repertoires in COVID-19. The table came from immunoSEQ multiplex PCR; TCRdb's copy has only in-frame clones and leaves some out. Among under 200,000 clones listed, 90% to 95% were seen once. The sequenced sample consisted of peripheral blood. The source of these receptors is a man aged 50 to 60 with acute or convalescent COVID-19. Both conserved end residues are part of each CDR3. A D gene is named only where the DNA matches it firmly. Expanded clones are given a class, and other clones once, few, many or no size at all.

once,TRBD1,TRBV9,TRBJ1-2,CASSIRDRVDNYGYTF,TGTGCCAGCAGCATCCGGGACAGAGTTGATAACTATGGCTACACCTTC
NA,NA,TRBV19,TRBJ1-3,CASSLRHSGNTIYF,TGTGCCAGTTCTTTGAGACACTCTGGAAACACCATATATTTT
NA,NA,TRBV5-6,TRBJ1-2,CASSSFQGGFGYTF,TGTGCCAGCAGCTCGTTTCAGGGAGGCTTTGGCTACACCTTC
NA,TRBD1,TRBV16,TRBJ2-7,CASSQTGSYEQYF,TGTGCCAGCAGCCAGACAGGGAGCTACGAGCAGTACTTC
NA,NA,TRBV21-1,TRBJ2-4,CASSTRLAGELAKNIQYF,TGTGCCAGCAGCACCCGACTAGCGGGAGAGTTAGCCAAAAACATTCAGTACTTC
NA,NA,TRBV2,TRBJ2-5,CASIPYQETQYF,TGTGCCAGTATTCCGTACCAAGAGACCCAGTACTTC
NA,NA,TRBV27,TRBJ1-3,CASSFGRDAGNTIYF,TGTGCCAGCAGTTTCGGCAGGGATGCTGGAAACACCATATATTTT
NA,NA,TRBV19,TRBJ1-5,CASSKTDSRRWLSQHF,TGTGCCAGTAGCAAGACGGACAGTCGTCGGTGGCTCTCCCAGCATTTT
NA,NA,TRBV9,TRBJ1-6,CASSSPQGAYPDNSPLHF,TGTGCCAGCAGCTCCCCCCAAGGGGCATATCCGGATAATTCACCCCTCCACTTT
NA,TRBD2,TRBV27,TRBJ2-5,CASSPGASGSLETQYF,TGTGCCAGCAGTCCCGGGGCTAGCGGGAGTCTAGAGACCCAGTACTTC
NA,TRBD2,TRBV5-4,TRBJ2-5,CASSLGGASGGETQYF,TGTGCCAGCAGCCTAGGGGGTGCTAGCGGGGGGGAGACCCAGTACTTC
NA,NA,TRBV5-1,TRBJ2-5,CASSPGGAAETQYF,TGCGCCAGCAGCCCCGGCGGGGCTGCGGAGACCCAGTACTTC
NA,NA,TRBV7-3,TRBJ2-1,CASSSVGNPGNEQFF,TGTGCCAGCAGCTCCGTCGGGAATCCGGGAAATGAGCAGTTCTTC
NA,NA,TRBV6-5,TRBJ1-1,CASRMPAAGEAFF,TGTGCCAGCAGAATGCCGGCAGCGGGGGAAGCTTTCTTT
NA,TRBD2,TRBV9,TRBJ2-4,CASSKQTSSSIQYF,TGTGCCAGCAGTAAACAGACTAGCTCGTCGATTCAGTACTTC
NA,TRBD1,TRBV19,TRBJ1-1,CASSGTGGWTEAFF,TGTGCCAGTAGCGGAACAGGGGGCTGGACTGAAGCTTTCTTT